The present entry profiles one T cell receptor (beta chain) with its context. CDR1 MGHDK and CDR2 SYGVNS come from the germline V gene. The V end was cut by 6 bases, the J end by 0 bases, with 6 bases between. The CDR3 contains 14 residues. This sample was taken from a study of blood T cell repertoires in COVID-19. Study as a whole: Acute-phase and convalescent COVID-19 samples originated in the United States, Italy and Spain. From T cells, B-cell-depleted T cells, or PBMCs came the material, which was cDNA or gDNA.

Repertoires were generated with immunoSEQ multiplex PCR, while TCRdb's copy carries only in-frame clones and drops some. In the table there are 200,000 to 250,000 clones, around 86% of which are singletons. The rearrangement links TRBV25-1 to TRBJ2-6; no definite D call. Input material: peripheral blood. The receptor's source is a man older than 75 with acute or convalescent COVID-19. The CDR3 reads CASSTSSGANVLTF. CDR3 DNA: TGTGCCAGCAGCACCAGCTCTGGGGCCAACGTCCTGACTTTC.